This T cell receptor beta chain was sequenced during a study of T-cell memory formation after mild COVID-19. Background on the study: Clusters were largely donor specific. Study conclusions and caveats: Specificity for SARS-CoV-2 was not confirmed among the second-wave clones peaking on day 37. Pre-infection memory carried some responding clones, suggesting that cross-reactive memory joined.

Trimming at V came to 4 bases and at J to 10 bases, leaving 7 bases not matched to a gene. CDR3 length: 13 residues. MiXCR, applied by TCRdb to the 5' RACE reads, yields one record per CDR3 protein. The table includes roughly 350,000 distinct CDR3 sequences, under 25% detected once. About this clonotype itself: Its antigen is as yet unknown.

This receptor was obtained from an adult woman who had mild COVID-19 (a few samples of this study predate the infection). Cell type and time point are not known. The sample consisted of PBMCs or a T cell subset sorted from them (not recorded which). This chain connects TRBV12-3 or TRBV12-4 to TRBJ1-5; 7 bases are a match to TRBD1. The CDR3, as DNA: TGTGCCAGCAGTTCCGACAGGGTTCCCCCCCAGCATTTT. Protein product: CASSSDRVPPQHF.